A single sample is the source of the 28 T cell receptor beta chains below, sequenced in a study of blood T cell repertoires in COVID-19. Sequencing was performed with immunoSEQ multiplex PCR; in TCRdb, only in-frame clones are kept and a portion is missing. The data contain 100,000 to 150,000 clones, about 85% of them seen just once; the ten biggest clones take up roughly 30%. Sample: peripheral blood. The source is an elderly woman with acute or convalescent COVID-19.

The CDR3 DNA reads TGCGCCAGCAGCGGCGGGACAGGGATCGACTTCGACTATGAGCAGTTCTTC. Translated: CASSGGTGIDFDYEQFF. The chain couples TRBV5-1 to TRBJ2-1, with 9 positions matching TRBD1. The V and J ends lost 4 bases and 8 bases, in that order; junction bases with no gene match: 16. CDR1 and CDR2 from the germline V gene are SGHRS and YFSETQ. This CDR3 has 17 residues.

The V call is TRBV28, the J call TRBJ1-2; TRBD1 matches 7 bases. Germline V gene data show CDR1 as MDHEN and CDR2 as SYDVKM. Trimming cost V 6 bases and J 6 bases; bases outside gene matches: 1. There are 11 residues in the CDR3. CDR3 residues: CASRQGHGYTF. The DNA for the CDR3 is TGTGCCAGCAGACAGGGGCATGGCTACACCTTC.

J is TRBJ1-5 and V is TRBV28; D remains ambiguous. Germline V CDR1 and CDR2: MDHEN, SYDVKM. This CDR3 contains 12 residues. Between the trimmed V and J ends, which lost 3 bases and 7 bases, there was a span of 7 bases. As DNA, the CDR3 is TGTGCCAGCAGTTTCGCGGTCCAGCCCCAGCATTTT. This translates into CASSFAVQPQHF.

The sample holds a few counts of this clone. The chain joins TRBV6-1 to TRBJ1-1; 8 bases agree with TRBD1. Losses at the gene ends were 2 bases for V and 4 bases for J; bases not matched to a gene: 6. The CDR3 totals 15 residues. Looked up from germline, CDR1 is MNHNS and CDR2 is SASEGT. CDR3 nucleotide sequence: TGTGCCAGCAGTGAACGAGGCAGGGGGCCCACTGAAGCTTTCTTT. This encodes CASSERGRGPTEAFF.

This chain links TRBV5-6 with TRBJ1-1; D is possibly TRBD1 (5 bases). CDR3 length equals 13 residues. CDR1 is SGHDT and CDR2 is YYEEEE in the germline V gene. With 0 bases removed from V and 8 bases from J, the gap between germline ends came to 11 bases. For the CDR3, the DNA is TGTGCCAGCAGCTTGGGAAGGGGACTCGAAGCTTTCTTT. Amino acid sequence: CASSLGRGLEAFF.

The J gene is TRBJ1-2, the V gene TRBV2, with D possibly being TRBD1 (6 bases). The CDR3 contains 13 residues. V was clipped by 8 bases and J by 8 bases, with 18 bases between them. The germline gives CDR1 SNHLY, CDR2 FYNNEI. This chain's CDR3 is CASSAGVRFGYTF. CDR3 coding DNA: TGTGCCAGCTCAGCAGGGGTTCGATTCGGCTACACCTTC.

This sequence joins TRBV7-3 and TRBJ2-1; 7 positions match TRBD1. Per germline, CDR1 SGHTA and CDR2 FQGTGA. V lost 3 bases, J lost 9 bases, and 8 bases stayed unmatched. The CDR3 consists of 14 residues. The CDR3 loop reads CASSFFTTGAEQFF. The CDR3 DNA reads as TGTGCCAGCAGCTTCTTTACCACAGGGGCTGAGCAGTTCTTC. The entire variable domain, with the rest obtained from reference TRBV7-3 and TRBJ2-1, is as follows: GAGVSQTPSNKVTEKGKYVELRCDPISGHTALYWYRQSLGQGPEFLIYFQGTGAADDSGLPNDRFFAVRPEGSVSTLKIQRTERGDSAVYLCASSFFTTGAEQFFGPGTRLTVL.

This clone has just a few counts. This chain connects TRBV5-1 to TRBJ1-3; D possibly corresponds to TRBD1 (6 bases). This CDR3 contains 16 residues. Germline V gene lookup returns CDR1 SGHRS and CDR2 YFSETQ. The V end was cut by 0 bases, the J end by 4 bases, with 14 bases between. CDR3 bases: TGCGCCAGCAGCTTGGAAGCTGCGGACAGAGGAAACACCATATATTTT. Translation: CASSLEAADRGNTIYF.

This clone was detected once. The rearrangement links TRBV19 to TRBJ2-1, with D possibly TRBD1 on 6 matching bases. V gave up 7 bases and J gave up 0 bases, with 13 bases separating them. Per the germline V gene, CDR1 is LNHDA and CDR2 is SQIVND (reference sequence). The CDR3 has 15 amino acids. The CDR3 spells CASNPRQDSYNEQFF. CDR3 DNA sequence: TGTGCCAGTAATCCGAGACAGGACTCCTACAATGAGCAGTTCTTC.

This clone was observed once. The CDR3 loop is CASSIRQGHEQYF. CDR3 nucleotides: TGTGCCAGCAGTATCCGACAGGGCCACGAGCAGTACTTC. The rearrangement links TRBV6-5 to TRBJ2-7, with 7 bases identical to TRBD1. V lost 5 bases to trimming and J lost 5 bases; unmatched junction nucleotides: 6. Looked up from germline, CDR1 is MNHEY and CDR2 is SVGAGI. The CDR3 is 13 amino acids.

This clone appeared a single time. V gene TRBV15 combines with J gene TRBJ1-3; TRBD1 aligns across 12 bases. CDR3 length: 15 amino acids. The V and J ends lost 6 bases and 9 bases, in that order; junction bases with no gene match: 9. In germline, CDR1 is LNHNV, CDR2 YYDKDF (reference sequence). The chain's CDR3 is CATSQGTGGSSTIYF. In DNA form, the CDR3 reads TGTGCCACCAGTCAAGGGACAGGGGGCTCGAGCACCATATATTTT.

In this sample, this clone turned up once. The CDR3 DNA reads TGTGCCAGCAAGGGGGGGCCTTACAATGAGCAGTTCTTC. Amino acid sequence: CASKGGPYNEQFF. The V gene is TRBV13, the J gene TRBJ2-1, with D tentatively TRBD2 (7 bases). The CDR3 covers 13 residues. In germline, CDR1 is PRHDT, CDR2 FYEKMQ (reference sequence). Trimming removed 7 bases from V and 4 bases from J, with 11 bases in between.

The chain combines TRBV6-1 with TRBJ2-1; maybe TRBD2 (5 bases). Germline V CDR1 and CDR2: MNHNS, SASEGT. V lost 0 bases to trimming and J lost 12 bases, with 18 bases between them. The CDR3 sequence is 15 residues long. CDR3 residues: CASSEAAGTPWGQFF. The DNA of the CDR3 is TGTGCCAGCAGTGAAGCGGCGGGTACCCCGTGGGGGCAGTTCTTC.

The chain joins TRBV28 to TRBJ1-2, with D uncertain. Trimming stripped 4 bases from V and 4 bases from J, with 13 bases between. Germline CDR1 reads MDHEN; CDR2 reads SYDVKM. The CDR3 length is 14 residues. The CDR3 reads CASSSAGRGYGYTF. As DNA, the CDR3 is TGTGCCAGCAGTTCTGCGGGCCGGGGCTATGGCTACACCTTC.

This chain uses TRBV19 with TRBJ1-2, with 7 bases that match TRBD1. Germline loops: CDR1 LNHDA, CDR2 SQIVND (reference sequence). V lost 3 bases, J lost 4 bases, and 8 bases stayed unmatched. The CDR3 spans 15 residues. CDR3 nucleotides: TGTGCCAGTAGTATCGTGAGGGGGCGAGGCTATGGCTACACCTTC. Translation: CASSIVRGRGYGYTF.

The CDR3 region is CASSITGGRQPQHF. In DNA form, the CDR3 reads TGTGCCAGCAGTATTACAGGGGGCCGACAGCCCCAGCATTTT. V gene TRBV2 combines with J gene TRBJ1-5; 9 nucleotides agree with TRBD1. Germline lookup yields CDR1 SNHLY and CDR2 FYNNEI. V shed 5 bases and J 7 bases; nucleotides not matched to a gene: 6. The CDR3 is made up of 14 amino acids. Full variable domain (remainder filled in from reference TRBV2 and TRBJ1-5): EPEVTQTPSHQVTQMGQEVILRCVPISNHLYFYWYRQILGQKVEFLVSFYNNEISEKSEIFDDQFSVERPDGSNFTLKIRSTKLEDSAMYFCASSITGGRQPQHFGDGTRLSIL.

The chain carries TRBV6-5 and TRBJ1-1; possible D gene TRBD1, 5 bases. With 8 bases removed from V and 7 bases from J, the gap between germline ends came to 11 bases. There are 11 residues in the CDR3. CDR1 is MNHEY and CDR2 is SVGAGI in the germline V gene. CDR3 loop: CASGQGREAFF. DNA of the CDR3: TGTGCCAGCGGGCAGGGCCGTGAAGCTTTCTTT.

This clone has just a few counts. V and J are TRBV5-4 and TRBJ1-2; D is undetermined. The CDR3 length is 13 residues. Trimming took off 4 bases at V and 14 bases at J, with 21 bases between the two ends. Germline lookup yields CDR1 SGHNT and CDR2 YYREEE (reference sequence). In DNA, the CDR3 is TGTGCCAGCAGCGATTACACAGCCCTCGAGAGTACCTTC. Protein: CASSDYTALESTF.

This clone was recorded at least ten times. The CDR3: CASSQDLEGAGQPQHF. As DNA, the CDR3 is TGTGCCAGCAGCCAAGATCTGGAAGGAGCAGGGCAGCCCCAGCATTTT. The genes are TRBV4-2 and TRBJ1-5, with D perhaps TRBD1 (5 bases). There are 16 residues in the CDR3. Germline V gene sequence: CDR1 LGHNA, CDR2 YNFKEQ. V was shortened by 0 bases and J by 7 bases, with 16 bases between the two germline ends.

The chain recombines TRBV27 with TRBJ2-3; 7 bases line up with TRBD2. Germline CDR1 MNHEY, CDR2 SMNVEV (reference sequence). V lost 3 bases and J lost 1; bases outside the gene matches: 4. CDR3 size: 15 residues. CDR3 nucleotides: TGTGCCAGCAGTTTCGGGGGGTTGGGCACAGATACGCAGTATTTT. It yields the protein CASSFGGLGTDTQYF.

This chain links TRBV18 with TRBJ1-6; TRBD1 matches at 7 bases. With V trimmed by 4 bases and J by 9 bases, 6 bases remained unmatched. CDR3 length: 14 residues. Germline CDR1 KGHSH, CDR2 LQKENI. The chain's CDR3 is CASSRDSLSSPLHF. CDR3 DNA: TGTGCCAGCTCACGGGACAGTCTTAGTTCACCCCTCCACTTT.

The chain has TRBV27 and TRBJ2-1, with D possibly being TRBD1 (6 bases). V was trimmed by 6 bases and J by 0 bases, leaving 12 bases between them. The CDR3 totals 15 residues. Germline V lookup: CDR1 MNHEY, CDR2 SMNVEV (reference sequence). The CDR3 bases are TGTGCCAGCAGGAAAGACAGGAGCTCCTACAATGAGCAGTTCTTC. This translates into CASRKDRSSYNEQFF.

The chain combines TRBV7-9 with TRBJ1-2, with TRBD1 matching over 9 bases. Trimming removed 4 bases from V and 6 bases from J; junction bases left unmatched: 9. Germline V gives CDR1 SEHNR, CDR2 FQNEAQ (reference sequence). The CDR3 runs 15 residues. CDR3 sequence reads: CASSSPTGGVDGYTF. The CDR3 DNA is TGTGCCAGCAGCTCGCCGACAGGGGGGGTCGATGGCTACACCTTC.

V is TRBV2 and J is TRBJ1-1; 7 bases agree with TRBD1. Germline V lookup: CDR1 SNHLY, CDR2 FYNNEI. The CDR3 sequence is 15 residues long. V was clipped by 6 bases and J by 5 bases; unmatched bases: 12. CDR3 nucleotides: TGTGCCAGCAGGAGCAACAGGGGAAGTGGTACTGAAGCTTTCTTT. Protein sequence: CASRSNRGSGTEAFF. The full variable domain, with the rest looked up from reference TRBV2 and TRBJ1-1, is EPEVTQTPSHQVTQMGQEVILRCVPISNHLYFYWYRQILGQKVEFLVSFYNNEISEKSEIFDDQFSVERPDGSNFTLKIRSTKLEDSAMYFCASRSNRGSGTEAFFGQGTRLTVV.

There are a few counts of this clone. The V call is TRBV4-1, the J call TRBJ1-5; 9 positions match TRBD1. This CDR3 comprises 16 residues. The germline V gene encodes CDR1 MGHRA and CDR2 YSYEKL. After removal of 1 base from V and 7 bases from J, the junction contained 8 bases not matched to a gene. Here the CDR3 reads CASSQGPDRGGQPQHF. DNA for the CDR3: TGCGCCAGCAGCCAAGGCCCGGACAGGGGTGGGCAGCCCCAGCATTTT.

V gene TRBV6-1 combines with J gene TRBJ1-5, with TRBD1 as a possible D gene (5 bases). V was pared by 1 base and J by 2 bases, with 12 bases between. The CDR3 has 16 residues. CDR1 is MNHNS and CDR2 is SASEGT in the germline V gene. CDR3 loop: CASSEGSAGGNQPQHF. The CDR3 region has the DNA TGTGCCAGCAGTGAAGGGTCGGCGGGGGGCAATCAGCCCCAGCATTTT.

The chain carries TRBV5-1 and TRBJ1-2, with 9 bases identical to TRBD1. V lost 3 bases and J lost 2; bases outside the gene matches: 8. Germline V gene data show CDR1 as SGHRS and CDR2 as YFSETQ. The CDR3 is made up of 16 amino acids. CDR3 protein: CASSSGQGRGNYGYTF. In DNA form, the CDR3 reads TGCGCCAGCAGCTCGGGACAGGGTAGGGGAAACTATGGCTACACCTTC.

The CDR3: CASSRGGFGQTLNSPLHF. The CDR3 DNA reads TGTGCCAGCAGCCGTGGCGGGTTCGGGCAGACTCTGAATTCACCCCTCCACTTT. The chain employs TRBV7-9 and TRBJ1-6, with unresolved D. From germline, CDR1 is SEHNR and CDR2 FQNEAQ (reference sequence). The germline V and J ends were trimmed by 5 bases and 7 bases, with 24 bases remaining between them. The CDR3 contains 18 residues. Drawing the rest from reference TRBV7-9 and TRBJ1-6, the complete variable domain is DTGVSQNPRHKITKRGQNVTFRCDPISEHNRLYWYRQTLGQGPEFLTYFQNEAQLEKSRLLSDRFSAERPKGSFSTLEIQRTEQGDSAMYLCASSRGGFGQTLNSPLHFGNGTRLTVT.